What follows are 21 T cell receptor beta chains derived from one specimen sequenced in a study of blood T cell repertoires in COVID-19. Clones were read by immunoSEQ multiplex PCR, and TCRdb kept only the in-frame ones, dropping some. The sample has more than 75,000 clones, roughly nine tenths seen once. Sequencing input: peripheral blood. The receptors derive from a man in his fifties with acute or convalescent COVID-19.

The chain joins TRBV6-5 to TRBJ2-2, with 9 bases lining up with TRBD1. Trimming cost V 10 bases and J 4 bases; bases outside gene matches: 4. CDR3 length equals 13 residues. Germline CDR1 MNHEY, CDR2 SVGAGI. In DNA form, the CDR3 reads TGTGCCACCGGACAGGGGATCACCGGGGAGCTGTTTTTT. Protein: CATGQGITGELFF.

This clone was observed once. This CDR3 reads CASSLVSREDQETQYF. CDR3 nucleotides: TGTGCCAGCAGCTTGGTAAGCAGGGAAGATCAAGAGACCCAGTACTTC. The chain carries TRBV5-6 and TRBJ2-5; D is perhaps TRBD1 (5 bases). Between the trimmed V and J ends, which lost 0 bases and 2 bases, there was a span of 14 bases. This CDR3 contains 16 residues. Germline V gene sequence: CDR1 SGHDT, CDR2 YYEEEE.

This clone appeared a few times. The CDR3 nucleotides are TGCGCCAGCAGTGAGTCGACGCGGGGCGGCTCCTACGAGCAGTACTTC. As protein: CASSESTRGGSYEQYF. This chain links TRBV10-2 with TRBJ2-7; the D gene is possibly TRBD2 (6 bases). CDR3 length: 16 amino acids. The germline CDR1 and CDR2 sequences are WSHSY and SAAADI. V lost 0 bases to trimming and J lost 0 bases, with 12 bases between them.

The chain couples TRBV4-1 to TRBJ2-7; possible D gene TRBD1, 5 bases. Deletions cut 2 bases from V and 2 bases from J, with 19 bases between. Per germline, CDR1 MGHRA and CDR2 YSYEKL. The CDR3 runs 17 residues. CDR3 in amino acids: CASSQQVSREIAYEQYV. Here the CDR3 DNA reads TGCGCCAGCAGCCAACAGGTCTCCAGGGAAATCGCCTACGAGCAGTACGTC.

The chain uses TRBV6-5 and TRBJ2-1; TRBD2 matches at 12 bases. This CDR3 has 16 amino acids. V gave up 4 bases and J gave up 6 bases; unmatched junction bases: 7. Germline loops: CDR1 MNHEY, CDR2 SVGAGI. This CDR3 reads CASSSLTTSGGNEQFF. Here the CDR3 DNA reads TGTGCCAGCAGTTCCCTCACGACTAGCGGGGGCAATGAGCAGTTCTTC.

The gene calls are TRBV20-1 and TRBJ1-2; weak D call: TRBD1 (6 bases). Germline assignment: CDR1 DFQATT and CDR2 SNEGSKA (reference sequence). The V gene lost 4 bases and the J gene lost 7 bases, with 10 bases spanning the gap. The CDR3 sequence is 11 residues long. The CDR3 loop reads CSANRESGYTF. The CDR3 DNA follows: TGCAGTGCTAACAGGGAGAGTGGCTACACCTTC.

This sequence joins TRBV11-2 and TRBJ2-7; D might be TRBD2 (5 bases). In germline, CDR1 is SGHAT, CDR2 FQNNGV. The CDR3 runs to 19 residues. V lost 0 bases, J lost 0 bases, and 21 bases lay in between. The CDR3 DNA reads as TGTGCCAGCAGCTTAGATGGCGGGTTCGGGTTATTAAGCTCCTACGAGCAGTACGTC. Its translation: CASSLDGGFGLLSSYEQYV.

The rearrangement uses TRBV2 and TRBJ2-2, with 8 bases that match TRBD2. V shed 5 bases and J 0 bases; nucleotides not matched to a gene: 8. The CDR3 covers 17 residues. From germline, CDR1 is SNHLY and CDR2 FYNNEI. In nucleotides, the CDR3 is TGTGCCAGCAGTCCGTCGCTAGCGGGCCCGAACACCGGGGAGCTGTTTTTT. The encoded protein is CASSPSLAGPNTGELFF.

This clone has a handful of counts. The chain uses TRBV5-1 and TRBJ1-2; D may be TRBD1 (5 bases). Germline V CDR1 and CDR2: SGHRS, YFSETQ. The V gene lost 0 bases and the J gene lost 8 bases, with 14 bases spanning the gap. This CDR3 region has 14 residues. The CDR3 nucleotides read TGCGCCAGCAGCTTGGAGGGTTGGGGGGTCGGCTACACCTTC. This translates into CASSLEGWGVGYTF.

The CDR3 here is CASSSGASGSGTYEQYF. CDR3 DNA sequence: TGCGCCAGCAGCTCGGGGGCTAGCGGATCGGGGACCTACGAGCAGTACTTC. V gene TRBV5-1 combines with J gene TRBJ2-7, with D perhaps matching TRBD2 (7 bases). Between the trimmed V and J ends, which lost 3 bases and 2 bases, there was a span of 21 bases. Germline CDR1 is SGHRS and CDR2 is YFSETQ. The CDR3 is 17 residues long.

The rearrangement uses TRBV20-1 and TRBJ2-7; D remains ambiguous. Trimming pared 3 bases from V and 2 bases from J, leaving 11 bases between. Per the germline V gene, CDR1 is DFQATT and CDR2 is SNEGSKA (reference sequence). The CDR3 is made up of 13 amino acids. The CDR3 is CSASWRQAYEQYF. CDR3 coding DNA: TGCAGTGCTAGTTGGCGGCAAGCCTACGAGCAGTACTTC.

V and J are TRBV10-2 and TRBJ1-1, with 10 positions matching TRBD1. The V segment lost 5 bases and the J segment 6 bases; nucleotides outside the gene matches: 6. This CDR3 is 14 amino acids long. The germline gives CDR1 WSHSY, CDR2 SAAADI. CDR3 sequence reads: CASSLAGTGAEAFF. Written as DNA, the CDR3 is TGCGCCAGCAGTCTCGCAGGGACAGGGGCTGAAGCTTTCTTT.

The J gene is TRBJ1-5, the V gene TRBV19; D gene unclear. This CDR3 contains 15 residues. Germline lookup yields CDR1 LNHDA and CDR2 SQIVND (reference sequence). V lost 7 bases to trimming and J lost 7 bases, with 20 bases between them. CDR3 bases: TGTGCCAGTACCCCATCGGAGGTTGCTAGGCAGCCCCAGCATTTT. Amino acid sequence: CASTPSEVARQPQHF.

The chain recombines TRBV7-2 with TRBJ1-1; unclear D gene. V dropped 0 bases and J dropped 0 bases, with 8 bases sitting between them. Germline values: CDR1 SGHTA, CDR2 FQGNSA. There are 15 residues in the CDR3. The CDR3 DNA reads TGTGCCAGCAGCTTAGCGACATCAATGAACACTGAAGCTTTCTTT. Amino acids: CASSLATSMNTEAFF.

The V and J genes are TRBV2 and TRBJ2-1, with TRBD1 identical over 12 bases. CDR1 is SNHLY, CDR2 FYNNEI, per germline. This CDR3 comprises 15 residues. The V gene end was trimmed by 5 bases and the J gene end by 5 bases; junction bases not matched to a gene: 4. The CDR3 is CASSSGTGGNNEQFF. The CDR3 bases are TGTGCCAGCAGTTCCGGGACAGGGGGCAACAATGAGCAGTTCTTC.

This sequence joins TRBV9 and TRBJ2-3; the match to TRBD2 covers 7 bases. CDR3 length: 16 residues. The J segment lost 1 base and the V segment lost 3 bases, leaving 8 bases of the junction unmatched. Germline-derived CDR1 and CDR2 are SGDLS and YYNGEE. CDR3 in DNA: TGTGCCAGCAGCGGGGAAGCGGGAATGGGCACAGATACGCAGTATTTT. Protein product: CASSGEAGMGTDTQYF.

V and J are TRBV18 and TRBJ2-5; weak D call: TRBD2 (5 bases). V lost 6 bases and J 2 bases, leaving 13 bases between the germline ends. Per the germline V gene, CDR1 is KGHSH and CDR2 is LQKENI. This CDR3 region has 14 residues. CDR3 bases: TGTGCCAGCTCGTCCTTTGAGGGACAAGAGACCCAGTACTTC. This translates into CASSSFEGQETQYF.

This clone was observed a single time. The chain links TRBV6-5 to TRBJ1-5, with TRBD1 identical over 9 bases. With 5 bases clipped from V and 6 bases from J, the junction kept 5 bases outside the gene matches. Germline V lookup: CDR1 MNHEY, CDR2 SVGAGI. The CDR3 has 14 residues. This chain's CDR3 is CASSKDRGGQPQHF. The DNA for the CDR3 is TGTGCCAGCAGTAAGGACAGGGGCGGTCAGCCCCAGCATTTT.

This chain links TRBV7-8 with TRBJ2-3; TRBD1 might be the D (6 bases). The V end was cut by 5 bases, the J end by 4 bases, with 13 bases between. This CDR3 spans 14 amino acids. In germline, CDR1 is SGHVS, CDR2 FQNEAQ. CDR3 in amino acids: CASSTRTAPDTQYF. The CDR3 region has the DNA TGTGCCAGCAGCACAAGGACAGCCCCAGATACGCAGTATTTT.

This clone came up once. V and J are TRBV7-9 and TRBJ2-1, with 9 bases that match TRBD2. This CDR3 spans 18 amino acids. V lost 5 bases and J lost 5; bases outside the gene matches: 16. The germline V gene encodes CDR1 SEHNR and CDR2 FQNEAQ (reference sequence). The CDR3 is CASSPQGGAGGPHNEQFF. In nucleotides, the CDR3 is TGTGCCAGCAGCCCCCAGGGGGGAGCGGGGGGACCTCACAATGAGCAGTTCTTC.

This clone occurred a few times. The rearrangement links TRBV27 to TRBJ1-1, with D unresolved. Looked up from germline, CDR1 is MNHEY and CDR2 is SMNVEV (reference sequence). The CDR3 runs to 13 residues. V gave up 2 bases and J gave up 3 bases, with 7 bases separating them. The CDR3 nucleotides are TGTGCCAGCAGTTTAAGCCGGGACACTGAAGCTTTCTTT. This codes for CASSLSRDTEAFF.